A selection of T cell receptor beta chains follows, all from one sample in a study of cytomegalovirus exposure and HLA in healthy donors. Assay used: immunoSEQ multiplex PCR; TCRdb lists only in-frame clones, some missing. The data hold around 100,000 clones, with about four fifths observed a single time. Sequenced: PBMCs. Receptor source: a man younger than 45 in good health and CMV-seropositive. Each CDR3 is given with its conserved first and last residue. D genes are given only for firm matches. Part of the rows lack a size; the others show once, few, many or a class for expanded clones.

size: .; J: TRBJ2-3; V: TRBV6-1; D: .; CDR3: CASRGRGLTPDTQYF; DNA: TGTGCCAGCCGTGGGCGGGGTTTAACGCCAGATACGCAGTATTTT
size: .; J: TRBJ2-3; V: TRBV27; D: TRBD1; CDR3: CASSRLTGVGTDTQYF; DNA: TGTGCCAGCAGTCGATTGACAGGGGTGGGTACAGATACGCAGTATTTT
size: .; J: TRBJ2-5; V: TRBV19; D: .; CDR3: CASAAGETQYF; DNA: TGTGCCAGTGCGGCCGGTGAGACCCAGTACTTC
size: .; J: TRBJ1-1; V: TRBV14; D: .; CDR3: CASSQVAGRDTEAFF; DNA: TGTGCCAGCAGCCAAGTGGCAGGGCGTGACACTGAAGCTTTCTTT
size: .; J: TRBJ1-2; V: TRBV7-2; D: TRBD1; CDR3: CASSVSTGFGGYTF; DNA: TGTGCCAGCAGCGTATCGACAGGGTTTGGTGGCTACACCTTC
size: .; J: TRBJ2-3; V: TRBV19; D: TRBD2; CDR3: CASNKGLAGGDTQYF; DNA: TGTGCCAGTAACAAGGGACTAGCGGGGGGCGATACGCAGTATTTT
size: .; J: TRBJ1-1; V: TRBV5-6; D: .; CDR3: CASSLPAQNTEAFF; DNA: TGTGCCAGCAGCTTGCCCGCACAGAACACTGAAGCTTTCTTT
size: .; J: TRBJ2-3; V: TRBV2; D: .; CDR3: CASSPGGPDTQYF; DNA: TGTGCCAGCAGCCCCGGAGGTCCAGATACGCAGTATTTT
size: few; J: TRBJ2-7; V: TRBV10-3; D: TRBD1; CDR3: CAISYQGAPGNEQYF; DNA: TGTGCCATCAGTTACCAGGGGGCCCCCGGGAACGAGCAGTACTTC
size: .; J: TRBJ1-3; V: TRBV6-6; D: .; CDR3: CASSYSRTVSGNTIYF; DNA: TGTGCCAGCAGTTACTCGAGGACAGTCTCTGGAAACACCATATATTTT
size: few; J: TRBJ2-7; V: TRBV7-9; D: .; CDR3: CASSLVGVEQYF; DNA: TGTGCCAGCAGCTTAGTAGGGGTCGAGCAGTACTTC
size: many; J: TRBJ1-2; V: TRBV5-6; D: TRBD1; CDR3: CASSQQGNYGYTF; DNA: TGTGCCAGCAGCCAACAGGGGAACTATGGCTACACCTTC
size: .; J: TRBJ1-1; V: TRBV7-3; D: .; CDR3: CASSPVGGKSEAFF; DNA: TGTGCCAGCAGCCCCGTGGGAGGGAAGAGTGAAGCTTTCTTT
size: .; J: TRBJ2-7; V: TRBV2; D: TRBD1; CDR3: CAGDTGGKTYEQYF; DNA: TGTGCCGGGGATACAGGGGGTAAGACTTACGAGCAGTACTTC
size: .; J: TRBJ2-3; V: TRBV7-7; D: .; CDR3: CASSPRHSTDTQYF; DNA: TGTGCCAGCAGCCCTCGACACTCCACAGATACGCAGTATTTT
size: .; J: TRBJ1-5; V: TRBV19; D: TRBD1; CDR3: CASTPRTGSNQPQHF; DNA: TGTGCCAGTACCCCCCGGACAGGGAGCAATCAGCCCCAGCATTTT
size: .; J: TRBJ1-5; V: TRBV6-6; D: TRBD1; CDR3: CASNTQGANQPQHF; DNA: TGTGCCAGCAACACACAGGGGGCGAATCAGCCCCAGCATTTT
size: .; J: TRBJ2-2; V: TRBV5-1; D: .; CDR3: CASSLLVLGNTGELFF; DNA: TGCGCCAGCAGCTTGCTTGTGCTAGGAAACACCGGGGAGCTGTTTTTT
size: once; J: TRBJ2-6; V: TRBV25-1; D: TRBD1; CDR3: CASSWDRSETGANVLTF; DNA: TGTGCCAGCAGCTGGGACAGGTCGGAGACTGGGGCCAACGTCCTGACTTTC
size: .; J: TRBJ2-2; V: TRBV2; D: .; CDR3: CASSLTRVGRTGELFF; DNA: TGTGCCAGCAGTCTAACGAGGGTTGGGAGGACCGGGGAGCTGTTTTTT
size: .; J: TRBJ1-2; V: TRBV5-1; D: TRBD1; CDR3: CASSLGWDRGGYTF; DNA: TGCGCCAGCAGCTTGGGATGGGACAGGGGTGGCTACACCTTC
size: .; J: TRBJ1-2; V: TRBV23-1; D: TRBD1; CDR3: CASSHDDPGTGASNYGYTF; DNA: TGCGCCAGTAGTCATGATGACCCCGGGACAGGGGCTTCTAACTATGGCTACACCTTC
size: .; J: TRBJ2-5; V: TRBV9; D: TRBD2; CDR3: CASSVGVGASGYQETQYF; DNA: TGTGCCAGCAGCGTAGGGGTAGGGGCTAGCGGGTACCAAGAGACCCAGTACTTC
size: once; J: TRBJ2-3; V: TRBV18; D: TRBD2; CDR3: CASSTSGATSTDTQYF; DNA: TGTGCCAGCTCAACTAGCGGGGCGACTAGCACAGATACGCAGTATTTT
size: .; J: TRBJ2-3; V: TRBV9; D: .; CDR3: CASSIIPDTQYF; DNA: TGTGCCAGCAGCATAATTCCAGATACGCAGTATTTT
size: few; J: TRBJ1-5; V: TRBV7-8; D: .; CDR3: CASTRDPDQPQHF; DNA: TGTGCCAGCACCCGGGATCCCGATCAGCCCCAGCATTTT
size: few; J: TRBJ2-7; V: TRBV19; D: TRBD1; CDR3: CASSPRDSETPYEQYF; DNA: TGTGCCAGTAGTCCCCGGGACAGCGAGACTCCCTACGAGCAGTACTTC
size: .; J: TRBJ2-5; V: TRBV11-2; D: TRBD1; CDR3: CASSTWTGLQETQYF; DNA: TGTGCCAGCAGCACCTGGACAGGGCTGCAAGAGACCCAGTACTTC
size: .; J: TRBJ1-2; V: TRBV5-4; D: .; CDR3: CASSLGSGGYTF; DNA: TGTGCCAGCAGCTTGGGCTCAGGTGGCTACACCTTC
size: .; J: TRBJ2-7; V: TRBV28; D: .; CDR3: CATRFFLSYEQYF; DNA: TGTGCCACGCGGTTTTTTCTCTCCTACGAGCAGTACTTC
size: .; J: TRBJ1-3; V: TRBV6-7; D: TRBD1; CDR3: CASNDRAEGNTIYF; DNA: TGTGCCAGCAACGACAGGGCGGAAGGAAACACCATATATTTT
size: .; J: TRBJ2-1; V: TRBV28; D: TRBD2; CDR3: CASSWVAGGLFDEQFF; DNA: TGTGCCAGCAGTTGGGTAGCGGGAGGGCTTTTTGATGAGCAGTTCTTC
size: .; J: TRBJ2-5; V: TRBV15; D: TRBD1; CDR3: CATSTSRGKYQETQYF; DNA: TGTGCCACCAGCACTAGCAGGGGGAAGTACCAAGAGACCCAGTACTTC
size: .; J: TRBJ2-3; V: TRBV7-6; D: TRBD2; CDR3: CASSLAGGGASGRARTDTQYF; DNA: TGTGCCAGCAGCTTAGCGGGTGGTGGAGCTAGCGGGAGGGCCCGGACAGATACGCAGTATTTT
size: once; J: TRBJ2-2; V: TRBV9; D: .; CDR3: CASTQGGLAGYTGELFF; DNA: TGTGCCAGCACTCAGGGGGGGCTAGCGGGTTACACCGGGGAGCTGTTTTTT
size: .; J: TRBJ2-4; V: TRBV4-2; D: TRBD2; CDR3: CASSQVVRAGGPKNIQYF; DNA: TGTGCCAGCAGCCAAGTGGTTCGGGCGGGAGGTCCCAAAAACATTCAGTACTTC
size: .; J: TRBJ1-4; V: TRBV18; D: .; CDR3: CASSPNRDKLNEKLFF; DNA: TGTGCCAGCTCACCAAACCGGGACAAGCTTAATGAAAAACTGTTTTTT
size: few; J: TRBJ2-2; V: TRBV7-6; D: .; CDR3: CASSLNSGAGELFF; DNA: TGTGCCAGCAGCTTGAATTCGGGGGCCGGGGAGCTGTTTTTT
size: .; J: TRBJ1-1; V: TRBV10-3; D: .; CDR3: CAISEITGTNTEAFF; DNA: TGTGCCATCAGTGAAATCACAGGGACCAACACTGAAGCTTTCTTT
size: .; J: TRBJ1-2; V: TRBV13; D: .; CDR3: CASSLGTGNYGYTF; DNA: TGTGCCAGCAGCTTAGGGACGGGGAACTATGGCTACACCTTC
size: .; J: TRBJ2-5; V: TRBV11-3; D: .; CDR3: CASSPPGNKETQYF; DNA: TGTGCCAGCAGCCCCCCCGGGAACAAAGAGACCCAGTACTTC
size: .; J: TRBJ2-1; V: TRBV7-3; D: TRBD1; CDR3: CASSLTGGISNEQFF; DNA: TGTGCCAGCAGCTTGACAGGGGGAATTTCCAATGAGCAGTTCTTC
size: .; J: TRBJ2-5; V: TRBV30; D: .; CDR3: CALRALVGETQYF; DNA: TGTGCCCTCCGAGCTCTGGTCGGGGAGACCCAGTACTTC